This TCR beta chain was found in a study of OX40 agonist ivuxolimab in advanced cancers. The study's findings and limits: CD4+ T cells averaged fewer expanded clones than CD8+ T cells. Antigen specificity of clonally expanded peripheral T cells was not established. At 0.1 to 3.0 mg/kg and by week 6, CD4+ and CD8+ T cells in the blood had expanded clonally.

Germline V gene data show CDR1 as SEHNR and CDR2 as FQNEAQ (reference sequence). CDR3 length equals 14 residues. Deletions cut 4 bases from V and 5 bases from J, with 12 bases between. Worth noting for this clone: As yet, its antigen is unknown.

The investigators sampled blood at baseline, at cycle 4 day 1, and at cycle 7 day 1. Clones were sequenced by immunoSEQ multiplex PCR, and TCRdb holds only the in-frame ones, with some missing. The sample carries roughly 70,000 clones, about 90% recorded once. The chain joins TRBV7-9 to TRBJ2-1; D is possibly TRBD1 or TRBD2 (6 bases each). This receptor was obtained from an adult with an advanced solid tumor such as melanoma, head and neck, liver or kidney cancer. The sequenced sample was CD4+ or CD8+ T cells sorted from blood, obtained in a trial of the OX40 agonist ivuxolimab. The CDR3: CASSYGGNNNEQFF. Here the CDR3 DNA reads TGTGCCAGCAGCTACGGGGGCAACAACAATGAGCAGTTCTTC.